Listed below are T cell receptor beta chains from one sample, sequenced in a study of radiotherapy plus CTLA-4 blockade in lung cancer. Here immunoSEQ multiplex PCR was the method, and the copy in TCRdb shows in-frame clones only, minus some. The table has roughly 90,000 clones, approximately 80% seen once; the top ten hold about 23%. Sequences were derived from peripheral blood, sampled from a patient treated with radiotherapy plus ipilimumab. These receptors were taken from a human donor with non-small cell lung cancer that progressed on radiotherapy plus ipilimumab. Each CDR3 is given with its conserved first and last residue. A D gene is named only where the DNA matches it firmly. Some rows have no size entry. The others give once, few or many, or a class for an expanded clone.

size	J	V	D	DNA	CDR3
-	TRBJ2-7	TRBV9	-	TGTGCCAGCAGCGTAGAGGGGAGCTCCTACGAGCAGTACTTC	CASSVEGSSYEQYF
once	TRBJ2-2	TRBV28	TRBD2	TGTGCCAGCAGCACCCCCGCAGCGGGAGACGCCGGGGAGCTGTTTTTT	CASSTPAAGDAGELFF
many	TRBJ2-7	TRBV6-1	-	TGTGCCAGCAGTGAACTGGGTGGTAATTCCTACGAGCAGTACTTC	CASSELGGNSYEQYF
-	TRBJ2-6	TRBV7-9	TRBD2	TGTGCCAGCAGCTTAGTACTAGCGGGAAGCTCTGGGGCCAACGTCCTGACTTTC	CASSLVLAGSSGANVLTF
-	TRBJ2-1	TRBV5-1	-	TGCGCCAGGGACCGGCCGGGGCAATACAATGAGCAGTTCTTC	CARDRPGQYNEQFF
few	TRBJ1-6	TRBV28	-	TGTGCCAGCAGAGACCAACAGGGATCACCCCTCCACTTT	CASRDQQGSPLHF
-	TRBJ1-6	TRBV19	-	TGTGCCAGTAGTATCTCCGCCTCACCCCTCCACTTT	CASSISASPLHF
-	TRBJ2-1	TRBV7-9	-	TGTGCCAGCAGCTTAGCTTCGAGTGAGCAGTTCTTC	CASSLASSEQFF
-	TRBJ1-2	TRBV5-1	-	TGCGCCAGCAGCTTTTCGACGGGGAGCTACACCTTC	CASSFSTGSYTF
-	TRBJ2-3	TRBV28	-	TGTGCCAGCAGTAAGTCAAGAGATACGCAGTATTTT	CASSKSRDTQYF
-	TRBJ2-3	TRBV30	-	TGTGCCTTCTCGACCTCCACAGATACGCAGTATTTT	CAFSTSTDTQYF
-	TRBJ2-7	TRBV19	TRBD1	TGTGCCAGTAGTAGGGGACAGTCCTACGAGCAGTACTTC	CASSRGQSYEQYF
-	TRBJ1-2	TRBV5-6	-	TGTGCCAGCACCGCGGGGGGGATTGGCGGCTACACCTTC	CASTAGGIGGYTF
once	TRBJ1-1	TRBV11-2	-	TGTGCCAGCAGCTTAGAGGGCAGTGAAGCTTTCTTT	CASSLEGSEAFF
-	TRBJ1-5	TRBV5-6	TRBD1	TGTGCCAGCAGCCGAGGGACAGGGGGCTTTAAGAATCAGCCCCAGCATTTT	CASSRGTGGFKNQPQHF
-	TRBJ2-7	TRBV28	TRBD2	TGTGCCAGCAGACCACTAGCGGACTCCTACGAGCAGTACTTC	CASRPLADSYEQYF
-	TRBJ1-5	TRBV15	-	TGTGCCACCAGCTTCCAAACACAATATAGCAATCAGCCCCAGCATTTT	CATSFQTQYSNQPQHF
-	TRBJ1-5	TRBV4-1	-	TGCGCCAGCAGCCAAGAAACAGATCAGCCCCAGCATTTT	CASSQETDQPQHF
-	TRBJ2-2	TRBV5-1	-	TGCGCCAGCAGCTTGGTGGAGGTGGAGACCGGGGAGCTGTTTTTT	CASSLVEVETGELFF
-	TRBJ2-7	TRBV2	TRBD1	TGTGCCAGCAGTGGCCGGGACAGGGGGCCCTACGAGCAGTACTTC	CASSGRDRGPYEQYF
-	TRBJ2-7	TRBV7-2	-	TGTGCCAGCAGCTTAGCGGGGGACGAGCAGTACTTC	CASSLAGDEQYF
-	TRBJ2-3	TRBV9	-	TGTGCCAGCAGCGTAGAACAGGGAGGCACAGATACGCAGTATTTT	CASSVEQGGTDTQYF
-	TRBJ1-1	TRBV5-1	-	TGCGCCAGCAGCTTGGGACAAGTGAACACTGAAGCTTTCTTT	CASSLGQVNTEAFF
-	TRBJ2-5	TRBV28	TRBD1	TGTGCCAGCAGTAGGGGACAGAGGCAGACCCAGTACTTC	CASSRGQRQTQYF
-	TRBJ2-5	TRBV11-2	-	TGTGCCAGCACCGACGAAGAGACCCAGTACTTC	CASTDEETQYF
-	TRBJ2-3	TRBV2	-	TGTGCCAGCAGTGCGATGGCGGGGAGTAGCACAGATACGCAGTATTTT	CASSAMAGSSTDTQYF
few	TRBJ1-6	TRBV5-1	-	TGCGCCAGCAGCTTACGGGGGACTCGGTCGGATTCACCCCTCCACTTT	CASSLRGTRSDSPLHF
-	TRBJ2-2	TRBV28	TRBD1	TGTGCCAGCAGAACGGGACAGGGTATTACCGGGGAGCTGTTTTTT	CASRTGQGITGELFF
-	TRBJ2-7	TRBV15	-	TGTGCCACCAGCAGACCAGGGTTCTACGAGCAGTACTTC	CATSRPGFYEQYF
-	TRBJ2-5	TRBV28	-	TGTGCCAGCAGTTTACGACAGCCTCAAGAGACCCAGTACTTC	CASSLRQPQETQYF
-	TRBJ1-2	TRBV28	-	TGTGCCAGCAGTTTGATGGCAGGAGCTAACTATGGCTACACCTTC	CASSLMAGANYGYTF
-	TRBJ2-3	TRBV5-1	TRBD1	TGCGCCAGCAGCTTGTTCTCGACAGGGAGCGGCACAGATACGCAGTATTTT	CASSLFSTGSGTDTQYF
-	TRBJ2-6	TRBV6-5	-	TGTGCCAGCAGTTACTCGGGGGTTGGCCCCCGGGTCCTGACTTTC	CASSYSGVGPRVLTF